A single count supports the clone carrying this T cell receptor beta chain. Its antigen is as yet unknown. It was with 60 Vbeta and 13 Jbeta primers that the PCR ran. Assay: immunoSEQ multiplex PCR; the TCRdb copy retains only in-frame clones and omits some. The sample shows over 75,000 clones, around 80% of them seen only once. This CDR3 spans 14 amino acids. Looked up from germline, CDR1 is LGHNA and CDR2 is YSLEER. The J segment lost 9 bases and the V segment lost 1 base, leaving 8 bases of the junction unmatched. The record originates from a study of cytomegalovirus exposure and HLA in healthy donors. Study-wide results and caveats: A list of 150 or so TCR beta chains associated with cytomegalovirus was given. A later analysis linked a missense DCLRE1C variant to TCR beta V- and J-gene trimming. It was shown in a later analysis that HLA-associated TCR beta chains were more clonally expanded than other, equally common chains.

The source of this sequence is a woman aged 60-75 years in good health and CMV-seronegative. J is TRBJ2-5 and V is TRBV4-3; 7 bases align to TRBD2. Sample: PBMCs. DNA for the CDR3: TGCGCCAGCAGCCAAGTCACTAGCGCGGCGGCCCAGTACTTC. Amino acids: CASSQVTSAAAQYF.